This T cell receptor (beta chain) was found in a study of blood T cell repertoires in COVID-19. Whole-study context: Whether acute or convalescent, the COVID-19 samples came from the United States, Italy and Spain. In each case, the material was cDNA or gDNA derived from T cells, B-cell-depleted T cells, or PBMCs.

CDR1 and CDR2 (germline): SGHRS, YFSETQ. The CDR3 sequence is 17 residues long. J lost 8 bases, V lost 4 bases, and 12 bases had no gene match. Original methodology: Estimates of nucleated cell counts were drawn from the amplification of reference gene primers. Produced via immunoSEQ multiplex PCR; TCRdb's table is partial and in-frame only. Clonal size and the V and J genes are those of that table, whereas D and trimming came from the DNA. The table has over 120,000 clones, 80% to 90% seen once. The TCR originated in a woman aged 45 to 65 with active or convalescent COVID-19. The rearrangement joins TRBV5-1 to TRBJ1-4, with TRBD1 matching 12 bases. Sequencing was carried out using peripheral blood. The DNA for the CDR3 is TGCGCCAGCAGCCGGGCCGGGACAGGGGGCTCCGAGGAAAAACTGTTTTTT. This codes for CASSRAGTGGSEEKLFF.